This T cell receptor beta chain was captured by sequencing in a study of blood T cell repertoires in COVID-19. Looking at the study overall: Whether acute or convalescent, the COVID-19 samples came from the United States, Italy and Spain. PBMCs, B-cell-depleted T cells, or T cells were the source of the cDNA or gDNA that made up the material.

V was trimmed by 1 base and J by 11 bases, leaving 18 bases between them. This CDR3 has 15 residues. Germline-derived CDR1 and CDR2 are MNHNS and SASEGT. Authors' processing steps: Amplification of reference gene primers provided the estimated nucleated cell counts. Produced via immunoSEQ multiplex PCR; TCRdb's table is partial and in-frame only. V and J calls and clone size are as listed in that table; D and trimming were resolved from the DNA. The sample carries 180,000 or so clones, about 88% recorded once. The sequencing input was peripheral blood. The chain links TRBV6-1 to TRBJ2-1; no clear D. The TCR sequence derives from a man aged 18 to 29 with acute or convalescent COVID-19. This chain's CDR3 is CASSEGSSFGVKQFF. CDR3 sequence (DNA): TGTGCCAGCAGTGAAGGAAGTAGCTTCGGTGTGAAGCAGTTCTTC.